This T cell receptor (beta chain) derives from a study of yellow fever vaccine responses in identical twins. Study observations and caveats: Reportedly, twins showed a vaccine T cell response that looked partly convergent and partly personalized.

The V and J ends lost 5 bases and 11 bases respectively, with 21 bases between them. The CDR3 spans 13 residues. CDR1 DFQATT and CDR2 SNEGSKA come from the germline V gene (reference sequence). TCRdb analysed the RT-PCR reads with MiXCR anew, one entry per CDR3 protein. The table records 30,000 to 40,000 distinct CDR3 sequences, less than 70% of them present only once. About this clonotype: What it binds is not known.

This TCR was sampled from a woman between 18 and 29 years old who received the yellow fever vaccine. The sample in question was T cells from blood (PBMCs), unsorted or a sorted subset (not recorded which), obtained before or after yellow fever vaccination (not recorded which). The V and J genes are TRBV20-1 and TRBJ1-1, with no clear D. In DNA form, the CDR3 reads TGCAGTGCTCTTAGCGCGCGGGCTCTGGGGGCTTTCTTT. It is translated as CSALSARALGAFF.